This T cell receptor beta chain was obtained from a study of cytomegalovirus exposure and HLA in healthy donors. Overall study: Caucasian-associated ancestry cluster membership applied to about four fifths of approximately 420 genotyped donors.

The table lists this clone with a count of one. What it recognizes is unknown. PCR employed 60 Vbeta and 13 Jbeta primers. Sequenced by immunoSEQ multiplex PCR; TCRdb stores in-frame clones only, minus some. The sample yields over 150,000 clones, over 70% seen once. The CDR3 is 11 amino acids. Germline CDR1 is MGHDK and CDR2 is SYGVNS. The V end lost 6 bases, the J end lost 6 bases, and 9 bases lay between the germline ends. Study-level results: There were 150 to 200 TCR beta chains listed as cytomegalovirus-associated. When analyzed later, a missense DCLRE1C variant was found to be linked to TCR beta V- and J-gene trimming.

This rearrangement joins TRBV25-1 to TRBJ2-7; TRBD2 is a possible D gene (5 bases). This sequence originates from a male donor in good health and CMV-seronegative. The sample comprised PBMCs. This CDR3 reads CASSHRGEQYF. CDR3 nucleotides: TGTGCCAGCAGCCACCGGGGCGAGCAGTACTTC.